This TCR beta chain is from a study of Graves' ophthalmopathy and Graves' hyperthyroidism. Amplification from RNA transcripts yielded the TCR beta CDR3 regions. HTBI-primed first-round RT-PCR preceded second-round multiplex PCR. MiXCR, run by TCRdb on the multiplex PCR reads, gives a single entry per CDR3 protein. The sample includes roughly 410,000 distinct CDR3 sequences, approximately 15% of them seen just once. Aged 18 to 65, the patients with hyperthyroidism had under 2 months' duration and were newly diagnosed. This clonotype has ten or more counts. Its antigen is not known. General study findings and limits: Using 13 signatures, a model distinguished ophthalmopathy from stable hyperthyroidism, reaching about 89% sensitivity and approximately 82% specificity. Progression of ophthalmopathy was predicted by the model with about 68% sensitivity and around 77% specificity.

The sequence came from a woman aged 18-35 years with stable Graves' hyperthyroidism. The specimen was peripheral blood.

This chain's CDR3 is CSARDRGDSSYGYTF. In nucleotides, the CDR3 is TGCAGTGCTAGAGATAGAGGGGACTCCAGCTATGGCTACACCTTC. The V and J genes are TRBV20-1 and TRBJ1-2; maybe TRBD1 (5 bases). The CDR3 contains 15 residues. V shed 0 bases and J shed 4 bases, with 15 bases lying between them. CDR1 is DFQATT, CDR2 SNEGSKA, per germline (reference sequence).